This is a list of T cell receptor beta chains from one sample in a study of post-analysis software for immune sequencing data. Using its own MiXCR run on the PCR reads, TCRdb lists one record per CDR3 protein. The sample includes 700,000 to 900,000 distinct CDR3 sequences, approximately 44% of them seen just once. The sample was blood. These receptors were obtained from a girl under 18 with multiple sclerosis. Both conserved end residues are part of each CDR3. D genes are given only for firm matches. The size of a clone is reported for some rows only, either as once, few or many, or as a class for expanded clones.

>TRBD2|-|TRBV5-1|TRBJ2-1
CASSPSQRGEEQFF
TGCGCCAGCAGCCCCTCCCAGCGGGGGGAAGAGCAGTTCTTC
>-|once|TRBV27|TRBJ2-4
CASSFRNRKNLAKNIQYF
TGTGCCAGCAGTTTTAGGAACAGGAAGAACCTAGCCAAAAACATTCAGTACTTC
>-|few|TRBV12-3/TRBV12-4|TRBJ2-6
CASDLEASGANVLTF
TGTGCCAGCGACCTTGAGGCCTCTGGGGCCAACGTCCTGACTTTC
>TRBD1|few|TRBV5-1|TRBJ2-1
CASSLETGTHNEQFF
TGCGCCAGCAGCTTAGAGACAGGGACCCACAATGAGCAGTTCTTC
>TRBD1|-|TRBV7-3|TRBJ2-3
CASSRTGQGTDTQYF
TGTGCCAGCAGCCGAACAGGACAGGGCACAGATACGCAGTATTTT
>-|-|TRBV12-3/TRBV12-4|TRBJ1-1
CASSFGLLRTEAFF
TGTGCCAGCAGTTTCGGTCTTTTGAGGACTGAAGCTTTCTTT
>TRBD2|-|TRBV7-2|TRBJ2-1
CASSSTSSYEQFF
TGTGCCAGCAGCTCGACTAGCTCCTATGAGCAGTTCTTC
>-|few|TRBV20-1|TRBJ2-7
CSATPGAPYEQYF
TGCAGTGCTACCCCGGGGGCGCCGTACGAGCAGTACTTC
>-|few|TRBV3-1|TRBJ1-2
CASQRGYGYTF
TGTGCCAGCCAGAGGGGTTATGGCTACACCTTC
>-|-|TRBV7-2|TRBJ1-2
CASSFPKGAYHTF
TGTGCCAGCAGCTTCCCCAAGGGCGCTTATCACACCTTC
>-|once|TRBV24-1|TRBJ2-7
CATSDNYEQYF
TGTGCCACCAGTGACAACTACGAGCAGTACTTC
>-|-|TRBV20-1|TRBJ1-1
CSARDLRRFGTNEAFF
TGCAGTGCTAGAGATTTAAGGAGGTTCGGGACAAATGAAGCTTTCTTT
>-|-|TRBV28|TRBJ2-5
CAIGLRGLQTQYF
TGTGCCATCGGCCTACGGGGCTTACAGACCCAGTACTTC
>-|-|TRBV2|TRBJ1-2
CASSDQATGDNYGYTF
TGTGCCAGCAGTGACCAGGCGACGGGTGATAACTATGGCTACACCTTC
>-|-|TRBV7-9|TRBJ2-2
CASSPPPGSKRELFF
TGTGCCAGCAGCCCCCCCCCCGGGAGCAAAAGGGAGCTGTTTTTT
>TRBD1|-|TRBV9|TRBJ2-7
CASSAGTGQYEQYF
TGTGCCAGCAGCGCCGGGACAGGGCAATACGAGCAGTACTTC
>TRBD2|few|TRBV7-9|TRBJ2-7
CASSSRDYLYEQYF
TGTGCCAGCAGCTCCCGGGACTACCTCTACGAGCAGTACTTC
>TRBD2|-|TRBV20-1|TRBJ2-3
CSARENSGFTDTQYF
TGCAGTGCTAGAGAGAATAGCGGGTTCACAGATACGCAGTATTTT
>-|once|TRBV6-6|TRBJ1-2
CASSPNAGPLGYGYTF
TGTGCCAGCAGCCCTAACGCAGGGCCTCTCGGCTATGGCTACACCTTC
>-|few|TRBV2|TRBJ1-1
CASRPGLENTEAFF
TGTGCCAGCAGACCGGGACTCGAGAACACTGAAGCTTTCTTT
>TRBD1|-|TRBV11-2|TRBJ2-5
CASSTRQGQLQETQYF
TGTGCCAGCAGCACCCGACAGGGGCAACTCCAAGAGACCCAGTACTTC
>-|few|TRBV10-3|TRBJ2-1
CAISGGGEIPNEQFF
TGTGCCATCAGCGGAGGGGGGGAGATTCCGAATGAGCAGTTCTTC
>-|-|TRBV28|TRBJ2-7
CASSLSARGEQYF
TGTGCCAGCAGTTTATCAGCGCGGGGCGAGCAGTACTTC
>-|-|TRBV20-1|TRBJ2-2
CSASLRTGELFF
TGCAGTGCTAGTTTGAGGACCGGGGAGCTGTTTTTT
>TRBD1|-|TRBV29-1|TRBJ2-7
CSVEDTGGPSYEQYF
TGCAGCGTTGAAGATACAGGGGGCCCTTCCTACGAGCAGTACTTC
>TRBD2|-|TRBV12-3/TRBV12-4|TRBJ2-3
CASSRTSADTQYF
TGTGCCAGCAGCCGGACTAGCGCAGATACGCAGTATTTT
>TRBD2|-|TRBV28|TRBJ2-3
CASSNQAGDKNTQYF
TGTGCCAGCAGTAATCAGGCGGGAGACAAAAATACGCAGTATTTT
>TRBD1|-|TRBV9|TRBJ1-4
CASSGGTGWEKLFF
TGTGCCAGCAGCGGAGGGACAGGTTGGGAAAAACTGTTTTTT
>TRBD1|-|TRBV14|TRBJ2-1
CASSQKQGYAYNEQFF
TGTGCCAGCAGCCAAAAACAGGGGTATGCCTACAATGAGCAGTTCTTC
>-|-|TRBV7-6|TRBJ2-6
CASSARGPNSGANVLTF
TGTGCCAGCAGCGCACGGGGGCCCAACTCTGGGGCCAACGTCCTGACTTTC
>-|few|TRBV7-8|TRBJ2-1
CASSSRPYGTYNEQFF
TGTGCCAGCAGCTCCCGACCGTACGGGACCTACAATGAGCAGTTCTTC
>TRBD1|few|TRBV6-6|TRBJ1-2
CATSIVAQGNYGYTF
TGTGCCACCTCGATCGTCGCACAGGGGAACTATGGCTACACCTTC
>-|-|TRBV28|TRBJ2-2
CASSTRGIGELFF
TGTGCCAGCAGCACTAGGGGGATCGGGGAGCTGTTTTTT
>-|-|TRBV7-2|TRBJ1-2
CACSSHRAGGYTF
TGTGCCTGCAGCTCCCACAGGGCCGGTGGCTACACCTTC
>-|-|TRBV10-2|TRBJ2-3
CASSESARSTDTQYF
TGCGCCAGCAGTGAATCGGCCCGTAGCACAGATACGCAGTATTTT
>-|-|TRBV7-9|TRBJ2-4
CASSVTGNIQYF
TGTGCCAGCAGCGTCACAGGGAACATTCAGTACTTC
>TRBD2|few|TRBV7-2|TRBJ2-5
CASSSGLVRETQYF
TGTGCCAGCAGCTCCGGACTAGTCCGGGAGACCCAGTACTTC
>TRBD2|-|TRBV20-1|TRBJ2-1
CSALAAGYNEQFF
TGCAGTGCTCTAGCGGCAGGATACAATGAGCAGTTCTTC